This T cell receptor beta chain came from a study of beta chain features in type 1 diabetes. Without exception, sorted populations had purity beyond 95%. The CDR3 length is 15 residues. From germline, CDR1 is ENHRY and CDR2 SYGVKD. The V and J ends lost 7 bases and 1 base respectively, with 15 bases between them. Reverse transcription of all isolated RNA meant that expressed TCRB transcripts were sequenced. Assay used: immunoSEQ multiplex PCR; TCRdb lists only in-frame clones, some missing. The repertoire holds 160,000 or so clones, with 11% as singletons. This clone showed up just a few times. Source material: central memory CD4+ T cells from blood. This TCR came from a man between 18 and 29 years old in good health. The J gene is TRBJ2-3, the V gene TRBV10-3; D could derive from TRBD1 or TRBD2 (6 bases each). Here the CDR3 DNA reads TGTGCCATCACTGGGGGGCGGTGGGGCACAGATACGCAGTATTTT. Translating it yields CAITGGRWGTDTQYF.